This TCR beta chain was observed in a study of regulatory and conventional T cells in RAG deficiency. This CDR3 is built from 15 residues. V shed 5 bases and J 3 bases; nucleotides not matched to a gene: 3. The germline V gene encodes CDR1 SGHRS and CDR2 YFSETQ. Comments on this clone: Its cognate antigen is unknown.

Measured with immunoSEQ multiplex PCR; TCRdb has only the in-frame clones, and not every one. The table lists fewer than 9,500 clones, about 93% of them singletons. The sorted regulatory T cells were CD4+, CD25-high and CD127-low, with genomic DNA sequenced. The study, taken as a whole, reports: RAG-deficient patients showed markedly lower Shannon entropy and higher Simpson indices than control T-cell subsets.

These data were also filed under a second study, of regulatory T cells. That paper states: Amplification used 52 TRBV primers and 13 TRBJ primers.

Source material: CD127- CD25+ CD4+ Tregs sorted from blood. This sequence joins TRBV5-1 and TRBJ2-2; TRBD2 matches 11 bases. This receptor was taken from a human donor in good health. The CDR3 sequence is CASRWGLADTGELFF. In DNA, the CDR3 is TGCGCCAGCAGGTGGGGACTAGCGGACACCGGGGAGCTGTTTTTT. Full variable domain (missing parts from reference TRBV5-1 and TRBJ2-2): KAGVTQTPRYLIKTRGQQVTLSCSPISGHRSVSWYQQTPGQGLQFLFEYFSETQRNKGNFPGRFSGRQFSNSRSEMNVSTLELGDSALYLCASRWGLADTGELFFGEGSRLTVL.